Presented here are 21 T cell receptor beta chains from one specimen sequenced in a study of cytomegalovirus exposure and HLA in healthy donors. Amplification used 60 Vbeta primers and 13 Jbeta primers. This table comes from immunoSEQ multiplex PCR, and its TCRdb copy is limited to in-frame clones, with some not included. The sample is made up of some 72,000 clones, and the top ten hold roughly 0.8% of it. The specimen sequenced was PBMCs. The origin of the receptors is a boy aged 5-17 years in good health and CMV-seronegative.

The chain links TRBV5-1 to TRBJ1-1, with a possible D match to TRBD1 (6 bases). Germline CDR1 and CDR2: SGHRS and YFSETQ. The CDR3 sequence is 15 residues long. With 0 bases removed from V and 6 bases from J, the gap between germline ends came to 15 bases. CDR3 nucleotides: TGCGCCAGCAGCTTGGCCGGGCAGGGACAATCTGAAGCTTTCTTT. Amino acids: CASSLAGQGQSEAFF.

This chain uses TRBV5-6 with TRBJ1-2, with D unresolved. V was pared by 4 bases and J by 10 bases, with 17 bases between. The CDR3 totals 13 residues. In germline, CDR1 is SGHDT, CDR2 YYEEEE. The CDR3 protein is CASSGGGRVDYTF. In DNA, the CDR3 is TGTGCCAGCAGCGGTGGAGGTCGGGTAGACTACACCTTC.

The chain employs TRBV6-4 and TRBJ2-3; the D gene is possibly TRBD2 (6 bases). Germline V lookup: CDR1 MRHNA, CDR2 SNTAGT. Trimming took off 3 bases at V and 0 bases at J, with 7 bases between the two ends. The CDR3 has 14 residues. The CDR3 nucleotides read TGTGCCAGCAGTGAGCGGGGTAGCACAGATACGCAGTATTTT. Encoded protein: CASSERGSTDTQYF.

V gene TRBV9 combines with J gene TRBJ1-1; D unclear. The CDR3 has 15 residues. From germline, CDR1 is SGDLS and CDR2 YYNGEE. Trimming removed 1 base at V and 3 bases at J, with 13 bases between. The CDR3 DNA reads TGTGCCAGCAGCGTATCGTCTGTAACATACACTGAAGCTTTCTTT. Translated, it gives CASSVSSVTYTEAFF.

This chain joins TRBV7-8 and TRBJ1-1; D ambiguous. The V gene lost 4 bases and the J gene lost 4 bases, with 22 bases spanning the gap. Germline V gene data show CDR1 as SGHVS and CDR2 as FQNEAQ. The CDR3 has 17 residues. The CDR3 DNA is TGTGCCAGCAGCTCCTACGGGCTCCCCCAAGGGAGCACTGAAGCTTTCTTT. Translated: CASSSYGLPQGSTEAFF.

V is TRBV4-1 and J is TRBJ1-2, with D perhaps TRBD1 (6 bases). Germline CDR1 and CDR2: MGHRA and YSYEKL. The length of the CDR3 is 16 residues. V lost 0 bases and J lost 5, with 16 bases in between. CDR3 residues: CASSQESRGQKYGYTF. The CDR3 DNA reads TGCGCCAGCAGCCAAGAATCTCGAGGACAGAAATATGGCTACACCTTC.

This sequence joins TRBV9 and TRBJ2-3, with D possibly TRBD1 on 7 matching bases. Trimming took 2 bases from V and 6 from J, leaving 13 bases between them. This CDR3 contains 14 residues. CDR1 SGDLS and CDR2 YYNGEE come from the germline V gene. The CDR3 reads CASSVRQGGDTQYF. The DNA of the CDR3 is TGTGCCAGCAGCGTTCGACAGGGAGGCGATACGCAGTATTTT.

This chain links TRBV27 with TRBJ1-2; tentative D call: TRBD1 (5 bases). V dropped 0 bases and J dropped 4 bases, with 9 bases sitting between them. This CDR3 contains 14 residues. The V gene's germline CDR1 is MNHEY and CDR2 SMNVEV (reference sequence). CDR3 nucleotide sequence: TGTGCCAGCAGTTTATCGGGGCAACGCTATGGCTACACCTTC. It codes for CASSLSGQRYGYTF.

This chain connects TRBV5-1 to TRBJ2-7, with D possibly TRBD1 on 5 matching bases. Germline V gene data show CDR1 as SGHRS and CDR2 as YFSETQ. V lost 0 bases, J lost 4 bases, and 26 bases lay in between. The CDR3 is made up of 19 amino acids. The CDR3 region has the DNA TGCGCCAGCAGCTTGGGGCAGGGCCGCGCGGTCGGTTTAGTATACGAGCAGTACTTC. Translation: CASSLGQGRAVGLVYEQYF. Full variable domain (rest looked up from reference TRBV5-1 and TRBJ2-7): KAGVTQTPRYLIKTRGQQVTLSCSPISGHRSVSWYQQTPGQGLQFLFEYFSETQRNKGNFPGRFSGRQFSNSRSEMNVSTLELGDSALYLCASSLGQGRAVGLVYEQYFGPGTRLTVT.

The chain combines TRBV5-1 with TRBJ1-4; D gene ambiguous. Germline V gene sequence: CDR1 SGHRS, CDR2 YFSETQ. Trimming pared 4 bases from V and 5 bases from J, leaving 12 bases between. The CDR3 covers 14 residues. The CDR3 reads CASSLITGNEKLFF. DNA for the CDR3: TGCGCCAGCAGCCTGATAACGGGAAATGAAAAACTGTTTTTT. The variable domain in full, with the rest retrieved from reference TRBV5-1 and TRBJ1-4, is KAGVTQTPRYLIKTRGQQVTLSCSPISGHRSVSWYQQTPGQGLQFLFEYFSETQRNKGNFPGRFSGRQFSNSRSEMNVSTLELGDSALYLCASSLITGNEKLFFGSGTQLSVL.

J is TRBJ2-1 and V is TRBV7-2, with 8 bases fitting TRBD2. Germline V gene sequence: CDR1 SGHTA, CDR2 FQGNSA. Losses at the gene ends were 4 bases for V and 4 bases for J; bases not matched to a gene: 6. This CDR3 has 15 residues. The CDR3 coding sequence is TGTGCCAGCAGCTGGAGCGGGGGACGGTACAATGAGCAGTTCTTC. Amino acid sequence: CASSWSGGRYNEQFF.

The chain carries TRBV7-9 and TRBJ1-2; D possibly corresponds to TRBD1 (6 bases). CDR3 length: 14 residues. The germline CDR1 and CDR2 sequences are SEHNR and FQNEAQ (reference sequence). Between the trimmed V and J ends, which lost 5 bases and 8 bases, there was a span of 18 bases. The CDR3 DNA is TGTGCCAGCAGCCCTCTCGGGGGGGCGCTGGGCTACACCTTC. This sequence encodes CASSPLGGALGYTF.

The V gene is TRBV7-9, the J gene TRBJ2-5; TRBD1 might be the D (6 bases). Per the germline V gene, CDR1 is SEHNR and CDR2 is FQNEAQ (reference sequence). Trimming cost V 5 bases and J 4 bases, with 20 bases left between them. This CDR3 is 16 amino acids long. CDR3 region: CASSPQETRGSETQYF. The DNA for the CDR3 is TGTGCCAGCAGCCCACAGGAAACCAGGGGATCAGAGACCCAGTACTTC.

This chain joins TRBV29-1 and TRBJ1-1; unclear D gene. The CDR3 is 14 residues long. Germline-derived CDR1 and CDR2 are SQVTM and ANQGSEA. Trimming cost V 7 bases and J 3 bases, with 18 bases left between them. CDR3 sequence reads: CSATVGSGDTEAFF. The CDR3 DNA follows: TGCAGCGCCACCGTGGGGAGCGGGGACACTGAAGCTTTCTTT.

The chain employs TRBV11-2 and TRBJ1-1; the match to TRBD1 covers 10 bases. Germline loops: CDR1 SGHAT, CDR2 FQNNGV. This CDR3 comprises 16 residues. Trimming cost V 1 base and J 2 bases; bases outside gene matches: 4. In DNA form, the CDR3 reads TGTGCCAGCAGCTTAGGGGGACAGGGGTCTAACACTGAAGCTTTCTTT. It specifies CASSLGGQGSNTEAFF. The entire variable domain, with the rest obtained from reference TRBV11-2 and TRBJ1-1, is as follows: EAGVAQSPRYKIIEKRQSVAFWCNPISGHATLYWYQQILGQGPKLLIQFQNNGVVDDSQLPKDRFSAERLKGVDSTLKIQPAKLEDSAVYLCASSLGGQGSNTEAFFGQGTRLTVV.

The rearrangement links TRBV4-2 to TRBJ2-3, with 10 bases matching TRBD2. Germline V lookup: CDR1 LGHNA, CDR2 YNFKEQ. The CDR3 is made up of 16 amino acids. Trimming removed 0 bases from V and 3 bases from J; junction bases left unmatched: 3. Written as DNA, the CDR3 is TGTGCCAGCAGCCAAGAACCTAGCGGGAGTACAGATACGCAGTATTTT. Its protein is CASSQEPSGSTDTQYF.

CDR3 nucleotide sequence: TGCAGCGTCCGAACCGGGACAGGAGGTGAGGGGGGCTACACCTTC. Translating it yields CSVRTGTGGEGGYTF. V and J are TRBV29-1 and TRBJ1-2, with TRBD1 matching over 8 bases. Trimming at V came to 6 bases and at J to 8 bases, leaving 17 bases not matched to a gene. Germline assignment: CDR1 SQVTM and CDR2 ANQGSEA. CDR3 size: 15 residues.

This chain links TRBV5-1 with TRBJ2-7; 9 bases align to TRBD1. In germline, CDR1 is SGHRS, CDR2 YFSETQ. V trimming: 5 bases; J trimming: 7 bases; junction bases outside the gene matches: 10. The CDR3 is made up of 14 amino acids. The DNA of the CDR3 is TGCGCCAGCAGGCCTGACAGGGGGGCTGGGGAGCAGTACTTC. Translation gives CASRPDRGAGEQYF.

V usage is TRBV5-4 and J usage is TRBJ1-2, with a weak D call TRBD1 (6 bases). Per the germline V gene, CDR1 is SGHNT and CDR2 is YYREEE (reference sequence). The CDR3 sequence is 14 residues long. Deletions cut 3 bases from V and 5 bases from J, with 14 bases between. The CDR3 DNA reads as TGTGCCAGCAGCTCGATACAGGGCTATTATGGCTACACCTTC. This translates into CASSSIQGYYGYTF. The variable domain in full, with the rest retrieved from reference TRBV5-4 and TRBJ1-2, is ETGVTQSPTHLIKTRGQQVTLRCSSQSGHNTVSWYQQALGQGPQFIFQYYREEENGRGNFPPRFSGLQFPNYSSELNVNALELDDSALYLCASSSIQGYYGYTFGSGTRLTVV.

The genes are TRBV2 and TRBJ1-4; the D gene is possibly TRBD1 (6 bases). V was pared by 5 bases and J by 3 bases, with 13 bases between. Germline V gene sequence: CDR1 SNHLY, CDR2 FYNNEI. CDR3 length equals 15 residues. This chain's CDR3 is CASSPRQASNEKLFF. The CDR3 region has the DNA TGTGCCAGCAGTCCAAGACAGGCCTCTAATGAAAAACTGTTTTTT.

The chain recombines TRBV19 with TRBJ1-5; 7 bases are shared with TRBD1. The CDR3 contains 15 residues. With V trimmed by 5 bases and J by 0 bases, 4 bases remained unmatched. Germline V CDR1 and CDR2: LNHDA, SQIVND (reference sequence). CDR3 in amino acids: CASSRQGYSNQPQHF. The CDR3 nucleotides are TGTGCCAGTAGTCGACAGGGTTATAGCAATCAGCCCCAGCATTTT.